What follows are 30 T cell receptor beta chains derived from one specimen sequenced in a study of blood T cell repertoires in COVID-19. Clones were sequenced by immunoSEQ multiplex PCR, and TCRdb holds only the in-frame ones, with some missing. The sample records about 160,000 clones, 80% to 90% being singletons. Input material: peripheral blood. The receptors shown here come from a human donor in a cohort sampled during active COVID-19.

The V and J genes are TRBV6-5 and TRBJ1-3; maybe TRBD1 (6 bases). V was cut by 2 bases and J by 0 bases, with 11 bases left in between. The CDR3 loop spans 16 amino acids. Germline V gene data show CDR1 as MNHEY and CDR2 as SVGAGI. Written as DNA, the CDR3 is TGTGCCAGCAGTTACGGGGCGGGGGCCTCTGGAAACACCATATATTTT. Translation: CASSYGAGASGNTIYF.

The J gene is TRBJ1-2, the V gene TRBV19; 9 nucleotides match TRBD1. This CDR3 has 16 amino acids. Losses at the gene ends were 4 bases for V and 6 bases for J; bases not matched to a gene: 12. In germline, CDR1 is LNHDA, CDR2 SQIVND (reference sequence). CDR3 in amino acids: CASSTQGAGVKNGYTF. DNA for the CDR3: TGTGCCAGTAGTACACAGGGGGCGGGGGTCAAGAATGGCTACACCTTC.

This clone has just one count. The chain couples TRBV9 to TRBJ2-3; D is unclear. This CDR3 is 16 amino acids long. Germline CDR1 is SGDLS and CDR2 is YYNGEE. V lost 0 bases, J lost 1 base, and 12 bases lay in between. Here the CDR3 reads CASSVGVGVGTDTQYF. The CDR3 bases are TGTGCCAGCAGCGTAGGGGTAGGAGTGGGCACAGATACGCAGTATTTT.

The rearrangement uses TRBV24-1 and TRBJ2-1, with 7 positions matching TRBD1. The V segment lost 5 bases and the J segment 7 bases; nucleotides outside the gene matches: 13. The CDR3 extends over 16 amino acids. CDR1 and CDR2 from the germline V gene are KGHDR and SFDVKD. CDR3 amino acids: CATSASGQSNLNEQFF. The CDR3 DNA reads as TGTGCCACCAGTGCCTCGGGACAGTCGAATCTTAATGAGCAGTTCTTC.

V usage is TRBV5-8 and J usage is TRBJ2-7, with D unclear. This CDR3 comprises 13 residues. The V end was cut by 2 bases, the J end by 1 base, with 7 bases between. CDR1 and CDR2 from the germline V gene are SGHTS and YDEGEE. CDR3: CASSLQDSYEQYF. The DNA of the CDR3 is TGTGCCAGCAGCTTACAAGATTCCTACGAGCAGTACTTC.

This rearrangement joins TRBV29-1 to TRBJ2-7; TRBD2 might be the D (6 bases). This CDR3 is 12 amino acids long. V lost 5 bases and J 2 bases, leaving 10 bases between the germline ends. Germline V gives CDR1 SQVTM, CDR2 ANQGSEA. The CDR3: CSVFSSAYEQYF. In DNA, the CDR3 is TGCAGCGTTTTTTCTAGCGCCTACGAGCAGTACTTC.

The DNA of the CDR3 is TGTGCCAGCAGCTTAGTGGAGTCAACCGGGGAGCTGTTTTTT. Amino acids: CASSLVESTGELFF. This chain links TRBV11-2 with TRBJ2-2; no clear D. This CDR3 has 14 amino acids. The germline V gene encodes CDR1 SGHAT and CDR2 FQNNGV. Trimming took off 1 base at V and 5 bases at J, with 8 bases between the two ends.

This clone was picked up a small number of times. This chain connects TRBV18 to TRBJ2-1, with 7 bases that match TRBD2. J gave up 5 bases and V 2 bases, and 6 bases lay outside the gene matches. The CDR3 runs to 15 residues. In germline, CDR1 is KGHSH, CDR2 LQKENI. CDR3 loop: CASSPVSGLNNEQFF. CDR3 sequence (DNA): TGTGCCAGCTCACCAGTTAGCGGGCTTAACAATGAGCAGTTCTTC. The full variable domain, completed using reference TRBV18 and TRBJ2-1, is NAGVMQNPRHLVRRRGQEARLRCSPMKGHSHVYWYRQLPEEGLKFMVYLQKENIIDESGMPKERFSAEFPKEGPSILRIQQVVRGDSAAYFCASSPVSGLNNEQFFGPGTRLTVL.

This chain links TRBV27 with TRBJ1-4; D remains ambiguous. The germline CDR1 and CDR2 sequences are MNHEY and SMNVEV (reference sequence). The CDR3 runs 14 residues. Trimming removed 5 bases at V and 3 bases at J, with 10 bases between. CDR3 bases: TGTGCCAGCAGTAGGGAGCGGGCTAATGAAAAACTGTTTTTT. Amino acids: CASSRERANEKLFF.

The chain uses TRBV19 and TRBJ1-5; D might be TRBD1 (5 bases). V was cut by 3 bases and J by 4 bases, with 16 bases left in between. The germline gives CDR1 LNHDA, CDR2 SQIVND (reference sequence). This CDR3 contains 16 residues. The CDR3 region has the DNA TGTGCCAGTAGTATCATTGGCAAGGGGATAAATCAGCCCCAGCATTTT. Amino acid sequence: CASSIIGKGINQPQHF. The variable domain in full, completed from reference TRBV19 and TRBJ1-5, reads DGGITQSPKYLFRKEGQNVTLSCEQNLNHDAMYWYRQDPGQGLRLIYYSQIVNDFQKGDIAEGYSVSREKKESFPLTVTSAQKNPTAFYLCASSIIGKGINQPQHFGDGTRLSIL.

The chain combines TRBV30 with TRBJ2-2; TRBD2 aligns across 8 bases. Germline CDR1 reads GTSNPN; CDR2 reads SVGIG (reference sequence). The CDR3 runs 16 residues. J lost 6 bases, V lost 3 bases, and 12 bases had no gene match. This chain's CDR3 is CAWSGGGSGVSGELFF. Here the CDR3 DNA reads TGTGCCTGGAGCGGTGGTGGTAGCGGGGTTTCCGGGGAGCTGTTTTTT.

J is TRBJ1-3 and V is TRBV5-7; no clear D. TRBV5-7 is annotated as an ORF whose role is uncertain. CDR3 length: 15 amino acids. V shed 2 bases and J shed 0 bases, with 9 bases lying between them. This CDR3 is CASSFVLVSGNTIYF. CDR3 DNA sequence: TGTGCCAGCAGCTTTGTACTGGTCTCTGGAAACACCATATATTTT.

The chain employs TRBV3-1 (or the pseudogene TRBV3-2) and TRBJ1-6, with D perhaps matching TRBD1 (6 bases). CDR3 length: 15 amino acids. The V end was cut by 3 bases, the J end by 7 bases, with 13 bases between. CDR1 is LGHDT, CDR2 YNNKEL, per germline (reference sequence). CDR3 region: CASSQGTRGNSPLHF. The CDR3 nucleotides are TGTGCCAGCAGCCAGGGGACAAGGGGAAATTCACCCCTCCACTTT.

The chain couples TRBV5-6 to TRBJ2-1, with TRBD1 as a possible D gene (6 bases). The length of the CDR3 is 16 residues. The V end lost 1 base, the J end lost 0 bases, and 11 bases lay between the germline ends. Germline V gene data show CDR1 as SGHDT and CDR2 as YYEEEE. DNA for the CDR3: TGTGCCAGCAGCTTGAGGGGGACCTACTCCTACAATGAGCAGTTCTTC. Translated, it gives CASSLRGTYSYNEQFF.

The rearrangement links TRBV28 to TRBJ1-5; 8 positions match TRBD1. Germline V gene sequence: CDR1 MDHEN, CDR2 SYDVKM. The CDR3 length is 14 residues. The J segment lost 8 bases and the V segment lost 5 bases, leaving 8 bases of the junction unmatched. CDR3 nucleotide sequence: TGTGCCAGCAGTCCGACAGGGGTTTTGGAGCCCCAGCATTTT. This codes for CASSPTGVLEPQHF.

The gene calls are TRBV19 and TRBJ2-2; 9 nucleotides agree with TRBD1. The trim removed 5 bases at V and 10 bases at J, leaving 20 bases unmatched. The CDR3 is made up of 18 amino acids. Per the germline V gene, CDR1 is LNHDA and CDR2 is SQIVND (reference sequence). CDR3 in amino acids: CASSSRGTGPGSGAELFF. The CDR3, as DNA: TGTGCCAGTAGTTCCCGAGGGACAGGGCCCGGGTCGGGCGCGGAGCTGTTTTTT.

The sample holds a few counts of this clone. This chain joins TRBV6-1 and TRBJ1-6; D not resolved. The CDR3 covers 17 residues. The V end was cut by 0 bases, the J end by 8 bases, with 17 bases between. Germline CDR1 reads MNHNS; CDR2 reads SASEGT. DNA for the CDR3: TGTGCCAGCAGTGAAGCGGGAAGGGAGGGAAGATATTCACCCCTCCACTTT. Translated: CASSEAGREGRYSPLHF.

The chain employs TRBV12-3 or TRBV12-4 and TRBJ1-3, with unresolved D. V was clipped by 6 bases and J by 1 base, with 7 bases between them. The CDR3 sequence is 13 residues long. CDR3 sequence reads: CASSRVSGNTIYF. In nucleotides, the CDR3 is TGTGCCAGCAGCCGGGTATCTGGAAACACCATATATTTT.

CDR3 protein: CAWGLDSNSPLHF. As DNA, the CDR3 is TGTGCCTGGGGGCTCGACAGTAATTCACCCCTCCACTTT. The V and J genes are TRBV30 and TRBJ1-6; perhaps TRBD1 as D (5 bases). The CDR3 totals 13 residues. Trimming removed 5 bases from V and 6 bases from J, with 11 bases in between. Looked up from germline, CDR1 is GTSNPN and CDR2 is SVGIG (reference sequence).

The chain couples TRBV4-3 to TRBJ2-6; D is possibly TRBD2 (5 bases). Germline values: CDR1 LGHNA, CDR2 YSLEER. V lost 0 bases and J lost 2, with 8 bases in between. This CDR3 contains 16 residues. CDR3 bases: TGCGCCAGCAGCCAAGAATGGAGGCCTGGGGCCAACGTCCTGACTTTC. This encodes CASSQEWRPGANVLTF.

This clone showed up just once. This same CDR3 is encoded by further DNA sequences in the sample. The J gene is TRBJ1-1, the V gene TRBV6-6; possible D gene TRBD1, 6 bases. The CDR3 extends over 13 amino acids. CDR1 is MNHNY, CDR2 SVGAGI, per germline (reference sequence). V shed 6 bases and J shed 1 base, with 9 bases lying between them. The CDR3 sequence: CASRRQENTEAFF. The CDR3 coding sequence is TGTGCCAGCAGAAGACAGGAGAACACTGAAGCTTTCTTT.

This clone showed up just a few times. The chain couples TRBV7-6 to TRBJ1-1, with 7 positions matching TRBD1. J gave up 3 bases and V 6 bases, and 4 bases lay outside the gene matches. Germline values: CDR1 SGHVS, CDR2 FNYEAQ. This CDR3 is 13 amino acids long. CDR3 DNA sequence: TGTGCCAGCAGGTTTACAGGGGACACTGAAGCTTTCTTT. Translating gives CASRFTGDTEAFF.

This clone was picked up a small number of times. In DNA, the CDR3 is TGTGCCAGCTCATCCGGACTAGCGGGAGGACAGCAGTACTTC. Amino acids: CASSSGLAGGQQYF. This chain links TRBV18 with TRBJ2-7, with 14 bases identical to TRBD2. From germline, CDR1 is KGHSH and CDR2 LQKENI. V lost 5 bases, J lost 8 bases, and 5 bases stayed unmatched. The CDR3 extends over 14 amino acids.

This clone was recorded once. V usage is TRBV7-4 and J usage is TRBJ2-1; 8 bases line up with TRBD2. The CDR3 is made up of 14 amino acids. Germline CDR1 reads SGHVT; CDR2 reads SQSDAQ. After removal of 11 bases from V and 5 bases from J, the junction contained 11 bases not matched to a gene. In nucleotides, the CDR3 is TGTGCCGCCCGAGAAGTAGCGGGACACAATGAGCAGTTCTTC. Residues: CAAREVAGHNEQFF.

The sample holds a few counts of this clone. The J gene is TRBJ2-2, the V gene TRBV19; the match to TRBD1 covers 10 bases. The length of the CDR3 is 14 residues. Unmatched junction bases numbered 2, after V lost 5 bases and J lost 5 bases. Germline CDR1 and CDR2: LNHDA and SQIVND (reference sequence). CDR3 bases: TGTGCCAGTAGTCAGGGACAGGGGACCGGGGAGCTGTTTTTT. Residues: CASSQGQGTGELFF. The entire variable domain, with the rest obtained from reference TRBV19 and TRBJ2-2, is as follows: DGGITQSPKYLFRKEGQNVTLSCEQNLNHDAMYWYRQDPGQGLRLIYYSQIVNDFQKGDIAEGYSVSREKKESFPLTVTSAQKNPTAFYLCASSQGQGTGELFFGEGSRLTVL.

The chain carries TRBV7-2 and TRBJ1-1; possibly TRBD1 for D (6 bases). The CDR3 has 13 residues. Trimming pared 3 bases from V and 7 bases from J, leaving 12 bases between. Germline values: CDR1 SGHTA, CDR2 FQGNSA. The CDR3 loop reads CASSFALQGEAFF. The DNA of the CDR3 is TGTGCCAGCAGCTTTGCTTTACAGGGTGAAGCTTTCTTT.

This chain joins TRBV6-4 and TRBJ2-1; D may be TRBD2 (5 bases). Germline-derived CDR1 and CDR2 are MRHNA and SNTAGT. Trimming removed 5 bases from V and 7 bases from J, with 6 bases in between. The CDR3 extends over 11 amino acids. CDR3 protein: CASSTGNEQFF. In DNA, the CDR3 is TGTGCCAGCAGTACGGGGAATGAGCAGTTCTTC.

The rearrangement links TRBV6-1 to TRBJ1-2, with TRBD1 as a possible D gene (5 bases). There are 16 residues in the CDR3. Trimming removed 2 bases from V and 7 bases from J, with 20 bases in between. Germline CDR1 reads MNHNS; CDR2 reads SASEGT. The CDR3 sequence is CASSEQGFRFMSGYTF. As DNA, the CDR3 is TGTGCCAGCAGTGAACAGGGATTTCGCTTTATGAGTGGCTACACCTTC.

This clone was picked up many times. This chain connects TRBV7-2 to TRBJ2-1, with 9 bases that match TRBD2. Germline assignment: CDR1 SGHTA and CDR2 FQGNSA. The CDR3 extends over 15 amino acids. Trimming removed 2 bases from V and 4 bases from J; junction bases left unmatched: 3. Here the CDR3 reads CASSLQTSGYNEQFF. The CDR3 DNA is TGTGCCAGCAGCTTACAGACTAGCGGATACAATGAGCAGTTCTTC.

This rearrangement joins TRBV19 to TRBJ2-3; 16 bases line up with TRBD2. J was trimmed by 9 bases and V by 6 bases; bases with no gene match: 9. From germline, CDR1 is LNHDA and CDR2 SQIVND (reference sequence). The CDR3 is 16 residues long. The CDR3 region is CASRGLAGGPTDTQYF. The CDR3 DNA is TGTGCCAGTAGGGGACTAGCGGGGGGGCCGACGGACACGCAGTATTTT.